The 23 T cell receptor beta chains given below trace back to one sample, sequenced in a study of cytomegalovirus exposure and HLA in healthy donors. Primers for the PCR totalled 60 Vbeta and 13 Jbeta. Assay: immunoSEQ multiplex PCR; the TCRdb copy retains only in-frame clones and omits some. Among around 130,000 clones listed, 83% were seen once. Sequenced material: PBMCs. These receptors were obtained from a girl aged 2 to 10 in good health and CMV-seronegative.

This clone was recorded once. The CDR3 DNA reads TGTGCCAGCAGCTTAACGGGAGGGTCCAATGAGCAGTTCTTC. The encoded protein is CASSLTGGSNEQFF. The gene calls are TRBV7-3 and TRBJ2-1, with 7 bases identical to TRBD2. V was pared by 0 bases and J by 6 bases, with 2 bases of the junction left unmatched. There are 14 residues in the CDR3. Germline V CDR1 and CDR2: SGHTA, FQGTGA.

The chain recombines TRBV5-1 with TRBJ1-2; 9 bases match TRBD1. Germline CDR1 and CDR2: SGHRS and YFSETQ. The CDR3 length is 15 residues. Trimming at V came to 0 bases and at J to 7 bases, leaving 7 bases not matched to a gene. The CDR3 DNA follows: TGCGCCAGCAGCTTGGAGGGACAGGGTTCTTTTGGCTACACCTTC. Protein sequence: CASSLEGQGSFGYTF.

This chain joins TRBV27 and TRBJ1-6, with D perhaps TRBD1 (6 bases). Trimming took off 6 bases at V and 6 bases at J, with 15 bases between the two ends. The CDR3 totals 15 residues. Per the germline V gene, CDR1 is MNHEY and CDR2 is SMNVEV (reference sequence). CDR3 DNA: TGTGCCAGCAGCCCGTGGACAGCCGGTAATTCACCCCTCCACTTT. As protein: CASSPWTAGNSPLHF.

V is TRBV11-2 and J is TRBJ2-7; 8 positions agree with TRBD2. The CDR3 sequence is 15 residues long. Germline-derived CDR1 and CDR2 are SGHAT and FQNNGV. The V and J ends lost 4 bases and 1 base, in that order; junction bases with no gene match: 6. This chain's CDR3 is CASSSTKRGSYEQYF. DNA of the CDR3: TGTGCCAGCAGCTCCACCAAGCGGGGGTCCTACGAGCAGTACTTC.

The chain links TRBV19 to TRBJ2-7, with D perhaps matching TRBD1 (6 bases). Trimming stripped 1 base from V and 2 bases from J, with 9 bases between. The CDR3 is 14 amino acids. Germline assignment: CDR1 LNHDA and CDR2 SQIVND (reference sequence). The CDR3 nucleotides are TGTGCCAGTAGTATAGGGGACATTACCTACGAGCAGTACTTC. Translation gives CASSIGDITYEQYF.

The V call is TRBV28, the J call TRBJ1-5, with D maybe TRBD1 (5 bases). Germline CDR1 is MDHEN and CDR2 is SYDVKM. The length of the CDR3 is 12 residues. V was trimmed by 11 bases and J by 3 bases, leaving 11 bases between them. Written as DNA, the CDR3 is TGTGCCGGCCAGGGCAACAATCAGCCCCAGCATTTT. It yields the protein CAGQGNNQPQHF.

This clone was seen only a few times. The CDR3 DNA sequence: TGTGCCAGCAGCTTCCCAGGGATCTACAATGAGCAGTTCTTC. This gives the protein CASSFPGIYNEQFF. The chain couples TRBV7-2 to TRBJ2-1; a possible D gene is TRBD1 (5 bases). V was cut by 3 bases and J by 3 bases, with 9 bases left in between. Germline V lookup: CDR1 SGHTA, CDR2 FQGNSA. The CDR3 is 14 residues long.

This chain connects TRBV2 to TRBJ1-1, with a weak D call TRBD1 (5 bases). V was shortened by 3 bases and J by 5 bases, with 10 bases between the two germline ends. Looked up from germline, CDR1 is SNHLY and CDR2 is FYNNEI. This CDR3 spans 13 amino acids. CDR3 protein: CASSDDRETEAFF. As DNA, the CDR3 is TGTGCCAGCAGTGACGACAGAGAAACTGAAGCTTTCTTT.

This chain connects TRBV27 to TRBJ1-2; 7 nucleotides align to TRBD1. Germline values: CDR1 MNHEY, CDR2 SMNVEV (reference sequence). The length of the CDR3 is 15 residues. Unmatched junction bases numbered 7, after V lost 5 bases and J lost 1 base. This chain's CDR3 is CASSTRQGRNYGYTF. The DNA of the CDR3 is TGTGCCAGCAGTACCCGACAGGGTCGTAACTATGGCTACACCTTC.

The chain is built from TRBV29-1 and TRBJ2-3; D is undetermined. Deletions cut 6 bases from V and 6 bases from J, with 7 bases between. Germline-derived CDR1 and CDR2 are SQVTM and ANQGSEA. This CDR3 spans 10 amino acids. CDR3 sequence: CSVRRDTQYF. In nucleotides, the CDR3 is TGCAGCGTGAGGCGGGATACGCAGTATTTT.

The chain combines TRBV2 with TRBJ2-7, with a tentative D call TRBD1 (5 bases). Germline lookup yields CDR1 SNHLY and CDR2 FYNNEI. This CDR3 comprises 15 residues. Deletions cut 6 bases from V and 0 bases from J, with 15 bases between. The CDR3 loop reads CASSADRSNSYEQYF. CDR3 DNA: TGTGCCAGCAGCGCCGACAGATCGAACTCCTACGAGCAGTACTTC.

The chain carries TRBV6-6 and TRBJ2-3, with 8 bases aligning to TRBD1. Per germline, CDR1 MNHNY and CDR2 SVGAGI (reference sequence). This CDR3 is built from 15 residues. The ends lost 5 bases at V and 6 bases at J; junction bases unmatched: 10. The CDR3 sequence: CASSDTGGVADTQYF. As DNA, the CDR3 is TGTGCCAGCAGTGATACAGGGGGAGTAGCCGATACGCAGTATTTT.

V is TRBV5-4 and J is TRBJ2-1; 11 nucleotides agree with TRBD1. With 3 bases clipped from V and 10 bases from J, the junction kept 12 bases outside the gene matches. Germline V gene lookup returns CDR1 SGHNT and CDR2 YYREEE (reference sequence). This CDR3 region has 16 residues. CDR3 amino acids: CASSSNRDRGWKEQFF. The CDR3 nucleotides read TGTGCCAGCAGCTCCAACCGGGACAGGGGGTGGAAGGAGCAGTTCTTC.

The rearrangement links TRBV28 to TRBJ2-3; 14 bases agree with TRBD2. CDR3 length: 15 residues. Losses at the gene ends were 5 bases for V and 6 bases for J; bases not matched to a gene: 4. Germline CDR1 MDHEN, CDR2 SYDVKM. DNA for the CDR3: TGTGCCAGCAGTCGACTAGCGGGAGGGCCGGATACGCAGTATTTT. Translating it yields CASSRLAGGPDTQYF.

The rearrangement uses TRBV7-6 and TRBJ1-1; TRBD1 matches 8 bases. This CDR3 is 15 amino acids long. Germline values: CDR1 SGHVS, CDR2 FNYEAQ. V shed 5 bases, J shed 5 bases, and the junction held 10 bases outside the gene matches. This CDR3 reads CASSHGQGGRTEAFF. The DNA for the CDR3 is TGTGCCAGCAGCCATGGACAGGGAGGGAGGACTGAAGCTTTCTTT. Looking up the rest from reference TRBV7-6 and TRBJ1-1 gives the full variable domain: GAGVSQSPRYKVTKRGQDVALRCDPISGHVSLYWYRQALGQGPEFLTYFNYEAQQDKSGLPNDRFSAERPEGSISTLTIQRTEQRDSAMYRCASSHGQGGRTEAFFGQGTRLTVV.

The chain couples TRBV5-1 to TRBJ1-2, with unresolved D. Trimming stripped 4 bases from V and 8 bases from J, with 15 bases between. The germline V gene has CDR1 SGHRS and CDR2 YFSETQ. The CDR3 is 13 amino acids. The CDR3 nucleotides read TGCGCCAGCAGCCCGACTGTACATGACGGCTACACCTTC. Amino acids: CASSPTVHDGYTF.

The chain combines TRBV28 with TRBJ2-7; 7 nucleotides line up with TRBD1. V lost 4 bases, J lost 3 bases, and 6 bases stayed unmatched. This CDR3 is built from 14 residues. The germline V gene has CDR1 MDHEN and CDR2 SYDVKM. The CDR3 loop is CASSSHRGIYEQYF. The DNA for the CDR3 is TGTGCCAGCAGTTCCCACAGGGGAATCTACGAGCAGTACTTC.

The rearrangement uses TRBV14 and TRBJ2-3; 7 nucleotides match TRBD1. This CDR3 has 16 amino acids. V lost 4 bases and J lost 3; bases outside the gene matches: 10. In germline, CDR1 is SGHDN, CDR2 FVKESK. CDR3 sequence: CASSLRDSLETDTQYF. The CDR3 DNA follows: TGTGCCAGCAGCCTCCGGGACAGTCTGGAAACAGATACGCAGTATTTT.

A single count supports this clone. The gene calls are TRBV5-6 and TRBJ2-7, with 8 bases that match TRBD1. The CDR3 has 15 residues. Germline V gene data show CDR1 as SGHDT and CDR2 as YYEEEE. The V segment lost 0 bases and the J segment 6 bases; nucleotides outside the gene matches: 8. The CDR3 nucleotides read TGTGCCAGCAGCTTGGATCAGGGGGCGCATCGCGAGCAGTACTTC. It yields the protein CASSLDQGAHREQYF.

The rearrangement uses TRBV11-1 and TRBJ2-3; 11 positions agree with TRBD2. Trimming took 2 bases from V and 4 from J; bases not matched to a gene: 8. There are 17 residues in the CDR3. The germline V gene encodes CDR1 SGHAT and CDR2 FQDESV (reference sequence). This CDR3 is CASSLRGIAGGADTQYF. The DNA of the CDR3 is TGTGCCAGCAGCTTAAGGGGAATAGCGGGAGGGGCAGATACGCAGTATTTT.

The chain joins TRBV28 to TRBJ2-7; TRBD1 aligns across 12 bases. CDR3 length equals 16 residues. Germline CDR1 MDHEN, CDR2 SYDVKM. The junction had 9 bases not matched to a gene; V was cut back by 6 bases and J by 3 bases. The CDR3: CASSAPGTGGFYEQYF. The CDR3 bases are TGTGCCAGCAGCGCGCCCGGGACAGGGGGCTTCTACGAGCAGTACTTC.

The table lists this clone with a few counts. The chain employs TRBV4-1 and TRBJ2-2; TRBD1 might be the D (6 bases). The CDR3 covers 14 residues. The V gene lost 2 bases and the J gene lost 4 bases, with 8 bases spanning the gap. Germline V gene data show CDR1 as MGHRA and CDR2 as YSYEKL. Here the CDR3 reads CASSQLRGTGELFF. The CDR3 DNA sequence: TGCGCCAGCAGCCAACTCAGGGGCACCGGGGAGCTGTTTTTT.

The V call is TRBV15, the J call TRBJ2-5; 8 nucleotides match TRBD1. The CDR3 has 16 amino acids. V lost 2 bases and J lost 1; bases outside the gene matches: 6. The germline V gene has CDR1 LNHNV and CDR2 YYDKDF (reference sequence). In DNA, the CDR3 is TGTGCCACCAGCAGACGAGACAGGGGTCTCCAAGAGACCCAGTACTTC. It codes for CATSRRDRGLQETQYF.